The 4 T cell receptor beta chains below were found in one sample sequenced in a study of blood T cell repertoires in COVID-19 (TCRdb year 2020). Library generation was performed with the immunoSEQ multiplex PCR assay. This is the immuneACCESS table as TCRdb keeps it, with only in-frame sequences that have V and J called. A part of the clones is gone; compared with another copy, unresolved V genes explain less than half, and the rest is unexplained. The sample includes around 270,000 clones, with around 80% observed a single time. Jointly, the top ten make up 4.2% of the sample. Sequencing was performed on peripheral blood. Source of these receptors: a man aged 55 to 69 with acute or convalescent COVID-19.

This chain links TRBV2 with TRBJ2-5; D not resolved. This CDR3 comprises 11 residues. The V gene lost 6 bases and the J gene lost 7 bases, with 9 bases spanning the gap. CDR1 and CDR2 from the germline V gene are SNHLY and FYNNEI. CDR3 nucleotide sequence: TGTGCCAGCAGAGGAGAAGCGACCCAGTACTTC. This encodes CASRGEATQYF. Using reference TRBV2 and TRBJ2-5 for the parts outside the CDR3, the full variable domain is EPEVTQTPSHQVTQMGQEVILRCVPISNHLYFYWYRQILGQKVEFLVSFYNNEISEKSEIFDDQFSVERPDGSNFTLKIRSTKLEDSAMYFCASRGEATQYFGPGTRLLVL.

This chain joins TRBV27 and TRBJ1-2, with D tentatively TRBD1 (5 bases). The V gene lost 5 bases and the J gene lost 5 bases, with 9 bases spanning the gap. From germline, CDR1 is MNHEY and CDR2 SMNVEV (reference sequence). The CDR3 totals 12 residues. CDR3 residues: CASSDRAYGYTF. DNA of the CDR3: TGTGCCAGCAGTGACAGAGCATATGGCTACACCTTC.

The chain has TRBV4-3 and TRBJ1-2; 8 positions agree with TRBD1. V shed 3 bases, J shed 5 bases, and the junction held 14 bases outside the gene matches. The germline V gene has CDR1 LGHNA and CDR2 YSLEER. The CDR3 spans 17 residues. DNA of the CDR3: TGCGCCAGCAGCCAGACTCTTCAGGGGGCCACTATTTATGGCTACACCTTC. Amino acid sequence: CASSQTLQGATIYGYTF.

The chain joins TRBV6-5 to TRBJ2-1, with D maybe TRBD2 (6 bases). Germline V gives CDR1 MNHEY, CDR2 SVGAGI. V lost 6 bases and J 7 bases, leaving 13 bases between the germline ends. This CDR3 has 13 residues. The CDR3 region has the DNA TGTGCCAGCAGCCGGCGGGGCGGGAATGAGCAGTTCTTC. Its translation: CASSRRGGNEQFF.